One TCR beta chain is described in this entry. Its target is not known. The sample is drawn from a study of T cell responses to AZD1222 COVID-19 vaccine. Study-wide findings and caveats: Just five or six AZD1222 recipients were seropositive at baseline.

This CDR3 has 15 residues. The V gene end was trimmed by 3 bases and the J gene end by 6 bases; junction bases not matched to a gene: 5. Germline CDR1 reads SGHNT; CDR2 reads YENEEA. The table came from immunoSEQ multiplex PCR; TCRdb's copy has only in-frame clones and leaves some out. The sample lists 100,000 or so clones, roughly 87% occurring once. Source: peripheral blood, taken on day 0 of AZD1222 vaccination. The sequence came from an adult in good health. The chain links TRBV11-3 to TRBJ2-2, with TRBD1 identical over 9 bases. The CDR3 loop is CASSLRQGVAGELFF. The CDR3 DNA reads TGTGCCAGCAGCTTGAGACAGGGGGTCGCCGGGGAGCTGTTTTTT.